A selection of T cell receptor beta chains follows, all from one sample in a study of early T cells in non-severe SARS-CoV-2 infection. TCRdb analysed the 5' RACE reads with MiXCR anew, one entry per CDR3 protein. Here the sample spans more than 55,000 distinct CDR3 sequences, under 15% being singletons. The material sequenced was whole blood. The receptors were sampled from an adult who was a healthcare worker with PCR-confirmed SARS-CoV-2 infection or an uninfected control (not recorded which). The CDR3 runs from the conserved cysteine through the conserved F or W. A D gene is named only where the DNA matches it firmly. Size is stated for part of the rows, as once, few or many counts, or as a class when the clone is expanded.

>NA|NA|TRBJ2-5|TRBV7-9
TGTGCCAGCAGCTTTGGGGTTATCGGGACCCAGTACTTC
CASSFGVIGTQYF
>few|NA|TRBJ1-1|TRBV6-5
TGTGCCAGCAGGGACAAGAAACTTGAAGCTTTCTTT
CASRDKKLEAFF
>many|NA|TRBJ1-1|TRBV7-2
TGTGCCAGCAGCGAGGACAGAAACACTGAAGCTTTCTTT
CASSEDRNTEAFF
>NA|NA|TRBJ1-3|TRBV14
TGTGCCAGCAGCCAAGGGGCACCTGGAAACACCATATATTTT
CASSQGAPGNTIYF
>NA|TRBD1|TRBJ2-5|TRBV3-1
TGTGCCAGCAGCCAAGCGGGGACAGCAGAGACCCAGTACTTC
CASSQAGTAETQYF
>few|NA|TRBJ1-5|TRBV6-6
TGTGCCAGTCAAGCGGGGGGTCAGCCCCAGCATTTT
CASQAGGQPQHF
>few|NA|TRBJ2-5|TRBV5-5
TGTGCCAGCAGCTTGGACCTTGCTTTCAGACGGGAGACCCAGTACTTC
CASSLDLAFRRETQYF
>many|NA|TRBJ2-1|TRBV18
TGTGCCAGCTCACCGGGTCAGGGAGCGGTCGAGCAGTTCTTC
CASSPGQGAVEQFF
>many|NA|TRBJ1-2|TRBV6-1
TGTGCCAGCAGTTCTAGACAGTTCTATGGCTACACCTTC
CASSSRQFYGYTF
>many|NA|TRBJ1-5|TRBV28
TGTGCCAGCAGTTTAAGTCAGCCCCAGCATTTT
CASSLSQPQHF
>NA|NA|TRBJ2-5|TRBV3-1
TGTGTCAGCAGCCAAAGTTGGGAGACCCAGTACTTC
CVSSQSWETQYF
>few|NA|TRBJ2-2|TRBV7-2
TGTGCCAGCAGCCGATCGAACACCGGGGAGCTGTTTTTT
CASSRSNTGELFF
>few|NA|TRBJ1-4|TRBV6-5
TGTGCCAGCAGTTACAGTTTTACCGATCTCGATGAAAAACTGTTTTTT
CASSYSFTDLDEKLFF
>NA|NA|TRBJ2-6|TRBV11-2
TGTGCCAGCCGACACCCTATCTCTGGGGCCAACGTCCTGACTTTC
CASRHPISGANVLTF
>NA|TRBD1|TRBJ2-2|TRBV6-2/TRBV6-3
TGTGCCAGCAATCCTACCGGGACAGGGTATAGGACCGGGGAGCTGTTTTTT
CASNPTGTGYRTGELFF
>few|NA|TRBJ2-1|TRBV6-5
TGTGCCAGCAGTTACTCCTGGACCAACTACAATGAGCAGTTCTTC
CASSYSWTNYNEQFF
>many|TRBD2|TRBJ2-1|TRBV24-1
TGTGCCACCAGTGCGGGACTAGCGGAGAGCTCCTACAATGAGCAGTTCTTC
CATSAGLAESSYNEQFF
>few|NA|TRBJ1-2|TRBV18
TGTGCCAGCTCACCCCCCGGAGGCAGGGGAAACTATGGCTACACCTTC
CASSPPGGRGNYGYTF
>many|NA|TRBJ2-3|TRBV5-1
TGCGCCAGCAGCTTGGGGTTCCAGAGGACCACAGATACGCAGTATTTT
CASSLGFQRTTDTQYF
>NA|TRBD2|TRBJ2-1|TRBV29-1
TGCAGCGTTCTATTGACTAGCATGGGTGAGCAGTTCTTC
CSVLLTSMGEQFF
>few|NA|TRBJ1-5|TRBV6-1
TGTGCCAGCAGTGGTGTGACGGGAACCCGAGCCCAGCATTTT
CASSGVTGTRAQHF
>many|NA|TRBJ2-2|TRBV5-6
TGTGCCAGCAGCCGGGACGCCCGGAACACCGGGGAGCTGTTTTTT
CASSRDARNTGELFF
>few|NA|TRBJ2-7|TRBV3-1
TGTGCCAGCAGCCAACTTTCCTACGAGCAGTACTTC
CASSQLSYEQYF
>NA|NA|TRBJ2-7|TRBV6-5
TGTGCCAGCAGTTACTCGTCGTCAGATAAAAGCTCCTACGAGCAGTACTTC
CASSYSSSDKSSYEQYF
>NA|TRBD2|TRBJ2-7|TRBV15
TGTGCCACCAGCAGGGAATGGACTAGTAGTTACGAGCAGTACTTC
CATSREWTSSYEQYF
>many|NA|TRBJ2-5|TRBV29-1
TGCAGCGTTGGTGGCGGGAAGGGAGAGACCCAGTACTTC
CSVGGGKGETQYF
>NA|NA|TRBJ2-1|TRBV5-4
TGTGCCAGCAGCCTGGGCACAAGCTCCTACAATGAGCAGTTCTTC
CASSLGTSSYNEQFF
>NA|NA|TRBJ1-2|TRBV27
TGTGCCAGCAGTCCCGGCTGGCTCTATGGCTACACCTTC
CASSPGWLYGYTF
>many|NA|TRBJ1-6|TRBV12-3/TRBV12-4
TGTGCCAGCACTTCGGACTCAAGGGCACCCCTCCACTTT
CASTSDSRAPLHF
>many|NA|TRBJ2-7|TRBV20-1
TGCAGTGCTAGGCCGCAACTCTACGAGCAGTACTTC
CSARPQLYEQYF
>NA|TRBD2|TRBJ2-7|TRBV5-6
TGTGCCAGCAGCTCCTTAGCGGGGGGCCTTCGCGAGCAGTACTTC
CASSSLAGGLREQYF
>few|TRBD1|TRBJ1-1|TRBV11-2
TGTGCCAGCAGCTTAAGGGACAGTCGAGAAGCTTTCTTT
CASSLRDSREAFF
>many|NA|TRBJ1-5|TRBV12-3/TRBV12-4
TGTGCCAGCAGGTTCGGACAATATCAGCCCCAGCATTTT
CASRFGQYQPQHF
>NA|TRBD2|TRBJ2-1|TRBV2
TGTGCCAGCAGTGAAGGCCTAGCGGGGGGGGCATCGCAGTTCTTC
CASSEGLAGGASQFF
>NA|NA|TRBJ2-5|TRBV18
TGTGCCAGCTCACCGGGGGCCCAAGAGACCCAGTACTTC
CASSPGAQETQYF
>NA|TRBD2|TRBJ2-5|TRBV3-1
TGTGCCAGCAGCCTTAGCGGGAGAGGAGAGACCCAGTACTTC
CASSLSGRGETQYF
>NA|TRBD1|TRBJ1-2|TRBV20-1
TGCAGCCAGGGGGCGGGCTACACCTTC
CSQGAGYTF
>NA|NA|TRBJ2-5|TRBV3-1
TGTGCCAGCAGCCCCCTTTCAGGCGGGGAGACCCAGTACTTC
CASSPLSGGETQYF
>many|NA|TRBJ2-1|TRBV5-4
TGTGCCAGCAGCTTGACAGTCCTCTCCTACAATGAGCAGTTCTTC
CASSLTVLSYNEQFF
>many|NA|TRBJ1-1|TRBV13
TGTGCCAGCAGCTCCCCCGGGGGCCAGGGTATGAACACTGAAGCTTTCTTT
CASSSPGGQGMNTEAFF
>NA|NA|TRBJ2-7|TRBV3-1
TGTGCCAGCAGCCAAGGCTATCGCGAGCAGTACTTC
CASSQGYREQYF